This TCR beta chain stems from a study of OX40 agonist ivuxolimab in advanced cancers. Study background: Patients in dose escalation had liver, melanoma, kidney or head and neck cancers. Notes on the study in general: CD8+ T cells were the subset that, on average, had more expanded clones than CD4+. Compared with others, partial responders at 0.1-3.0 mg/kg displayed clonal expansion among the lowest. Clonal expansion was seen in CD4+ and CD8+ blood T cells by week 6 at 0.1 to 3.0 mg/kg.

V was shortened by 3 bases and J by 4 bases, with 11 bases between the two germline ends. Germline-derived CDR1 and CDR2 are SGHVS and FNYEAQ. The CDR3 has 14 residues. Comment on this clone: Antigen unknown.

Assay used: immunoSEQ multiplex PCR; TCRdb lists only in-frame clones, some missing. The table shows around 75,000 clones, with over 85% occurring only once. The receptor was derived from an adult with an advanced solid tumor such as melanoma, head and neck, liver or kidney cancer. The V and J genes are TRBV7-6 and TRBJ2-3; either TRBD1 or TRBD2 may supply D (5 bases each). Here the sequenced sample was CD4+ or CD8+ T cells sorted from blood, taken in a trial of the OX40 agonist ivuxolimab. The CDR3 loop is CASSLSRDADTQYF. CDR3 in DNA: TGTGCCAGCAGCTTGAGTAGGGACGCAGATACGCAGTATTTT.